Listed here are 30 T cell receptor beta chains from one sample, sequenced in a study of blood T cell repertoires in COVID-19. Data came from immunoSEQ multiplex PCR; TCRdb stores just in-frame clones and leaves some out. The profile shows fewer than 35,000 clones, around 83% of them singletons. Sequencing was carried out using peripheral blood. These receptors came from a man in his sixties or seventies with acute or convalescent COVID-19.

J is TRBJ2-5 and V is TRBV6-5, with 12 positions matching TRBD2. The V gene end was trimmed by 6 bases and the J gene end by 7 bases; junction bases not matched to a gene: 6. Germline V gene lookup returns CDR1 MNHEY and CDR2 SVGAGI. The CDR3 extends over 14 amino acids. Here the CDR3 reads CASRSSGGALTQYF. The CDR3 DNA follows: TGTGCCAGCAGATCTAGCGGGGGGGCCCTGACCCAGTACTTC.

V gene TRBV19 combines with J gene TRBJ2-2; TRBD1 matches 8 bases. V was clipped by 5 bases and J by 6 bases; unmatched bases: 5. The CDR3 contains 14 residues. Germline CDR1 LNHDA, CDR2 SQIVND (reference sequence). CDR3 sequence: CASSFGQGPGELFF. The CDR3 DNA sequence: TGTGCCAGTAGTTTCGGACAGGGACCCGGGGAGCTGTTTTTT.

This clone was seen a single time. The CDR3 DNA reads as TGTGCCAGCAGTTTAAGTCGGGGTGCCGATAATTCACCCCTCCACTTT. Its protein product is CASSLSRGADNSPLHF. The rearrangement uses TRBV27 and TRBJ1-6; D uncertain. Looked up from germline, CDR1 is MNHEY and CDR2 is SMNVEV (reference sequence). V lost 2 bases and J lost 5, with 13 bases in between. CDR3 length equals 16 residues.

J is TRBJ2-2 and V is TRBV6-2 or TRBV6-3; possible D gene TRBD2, 5 bases. In germline, CDR1 is MNHEY, CDR2 SVGEGT. The V end was cut by 2 bases, the J end by 3 bases, with 16 bases between. The CDR3 contains 17 residues. The CDR3 DNA reads as TGTGCCAGCAGTTACGGCGTGTATCTAGCCGACACCGGGGAGCTGTTTTTT. This codes for CASSYGVYLADTGELFF.

This chain links TRBV10-3 with TRBJ1-4; D gene unclear. V lost 10 bases and J lost 0, with 18 bases in between. The V gene's germline CDR1 is ENHRY and CDR2 SYGVKD. The CDR3 extends over 16 amino acids. In DNA form, the CDR3 reads TGTGCCACCAAGGGAGGGCAGGATGCAACTAATGAAAAACTGTTTTTT. Translating it yields CATKGGQDATNEKLFF.

This clone was counted only a few times. V is TRBV4-3 and J is TRBJ2-2; D may be TRBD1 (6 bases). This CDR3 is built from 14 residues. The V end was cut by 1 base, the J end by 8 bases, with 11 bases between. CDR1 is LGHNA, CDR2 YSLEER, per germline. CDR3 protein: CASSQGVDRGELFF. CDR3 in DNA: TGCGCCAGCAGCCAAGGGGTGGACAGAGGGGAGCTGTTTTTT.

This clone came up once. The genes are TRBV28 and TRBJ1-1; D not resolved. Trimming cost V 9 bases and J 1 base, with 15 bases left between them. The CDR3 runs 14 residues. Per germline, CDR1 MDHEN and CDR2 SYDVKM. As DNA, the CDR3 is TGTGCCAGTCCCTCGGGAGTGGGGAACACTGAAGCTTTCTTT. Translation gives CASPSGVGNTEAFF.

This chain connects TRBV30 to TRBJ1-5; D is perhaps TRBD1 (6 bases). The CDR3 contains 16 residues. Germline V CDR1 and CDR2: GTSNPN, SVGIG (reference sequence). V lost 4 bases and J lost 5, with 21 bases in between. In nucleotides, the CDR3 is TGTGCCTGGACCCCTCGGGCAGGGGAAAGGGATCAGCCCCAGCATTTT. Residues: CAWTPRAGERDQPQHF.

J is TRBJ1-5 and V is TRBV6-5; 7 bases align to TRBD1. From germline, CDR1 is MNHEY and CDR2 SVGAGI. V was pared by 0 bases and J by 7 bases, with 6 bases of the junction left unmatched. The CDR3 spans 15 residues. The CDR3 protein is CASSYSRQGGQPQHF. The CDR3 DNA reads as TGTGCCAGCAGTTACTCACGACAGGGCGGCCAGCCCCAGCATTTT.

The chain recombines TRBV28 with TRBJ2-1; D is uncertain. The CDR3 covers 12 residues. Trimming took 8 bases from V and 0 from J, leaving 5 bases between them. Germline V gene sequence: CDR1 MDHEN, CDR2 SYDVKM. The chain's CDR3 is CASDSSYNEQFF. DNA for the CDR3: TGTGCCAGCGATAGCTCCTACAATGAGCAGTTCTTC.

The chain uses TRBV6-5 and TRBJ1-6; D is undetermined. Germline-derived CDR1 and CDR2 are MNHEY and SVGAGI. V was cut by 11 bases and J by 7 bases, with 15 bases left in between. The CDR3 is made up of 13 amino acids. The DNA of the CDR3 is TGTGCCGGGAGCGACGGCTCAAATTCACCCCTCCACTTT. It translates to CAGSDGSNSPLHF.

The rearrangement joins TRBV5-1 to TRBJ1-2, with 10 positions matching TRBD1. The CDR3 runs 15 residues. The V and J ends lost 4 bases and 1 base, in that order; junction bases with no gene match: 4. Germline V CDR1 and CDR2: SGHRS, YFSETQ. CDR3 amino acids: CASSTGTGVNYGYTF. CDR3 in DNA: TGCGCCAGCAGCACCGGGACAGGGGTTAACTATGGCTACACCTTC.

V gene TRBV11-1 combines with J gene TRBJ2-1, with D uncertain. The CDR3 is 14 amino acids. Trimming cost V 1 base and J 7 bases, with 11 bases left between them. CDR1 and CDR2 (germline): SGHAT, FQDESV (reference sequence). CDR3 amino acids: CASSLGRSRNEQFF. Written as DNA, the CDR3 is TGTGCCAGCAGCTTAGGGCGCTCTAGGAATGAGCAGTTCTTC. The full variable domain, its missing parts supplied by reference TRBV11-1 and TRBJ2-1, is EAEVAQSPRYKITEKSQAVAFWCDPISGHATLYWYRQILGQGPELLVQFQDESVVDDSQLPKDRFSAERLKGVDSTLKIQPAELGDSAMYLCASSLGRSRNEQFFGPGTRLTVL.

V and J are TRBV19 and TRBJ1-5; D is possibly TRBD1 (6 bases). The V gene lost 5 bases and the J gene lost 0 bases, with 11 bases spanning the gap. The CDR3 covers 15 residues. The germline gives CDR1 LNHDA, CDR2 SQIVND (reference sequence). The CDR3 region is CASSADSYSNQPQHF. The CDR3 DNA is TGTGCCAGTAGTGCGGACAGTTATAGCAATCAGCCCCAGCATTTT. Complete variable domain (other parts from reference TRBV19 and TRBJ1-5): DGGITQSPKYLFRKEGQNVTLSCEQNLNHDAMYWYRQDPGQGLRLIYYSQIVNDFQKGDIAEGYSVSREKKESFPLTVTSAQKNPTAFYLCASSADSYSNQPQHFGDGTRLSIL.

The rearrangement uses TRBV27 and TRBJ1-6, with D possibly being TRBD1 (6 bases). There are 15 residues in the CDR3. The germline V gene has CDR1 MNHEY and CDR2 SMNVEV (reference sequence). The V gene lost 2 bases and the J gene lost 4 bases, with 9 bases spanning the gap. CDR3 sequence: CASSLAGAYNSPLHF. CDR3 bases: TGTGCCAGCAGTTTAGCAGGGGCTTATAATTCACCCCTCCACTTT.

This clone was seen a handful of times. The chain combines TRBV23-1 with TRBJ1-5; 7 bases are a match to TRBD1. TRBV23-1 is an ORF for which the function is uncertain. The junction had 4 bases not matched to a gene; V was cut back by 11 bases and J by 9 bases. The CDR3 runs to 10 residues. The CDR3 DNA reads TGCGCCCGACGACAGGGGCCCCAGCATTTT. Encoded protein: CARRQGPQHF.

V gene TRBV7-2 combines with J gene TRBJ1-5; perhaps TRBD1 as D (6 bases). Looked up from germline, CDR1 is SGHTA and CDR2 is FQGNSA. The CDR3 runs to 14 residues. Trimming cost V 3 bases and J 7 bases, with 13 bases left between them. CDR3 sequence: CASSFRGVGQPQHF. Written as DNA, the CDR3 is TGTGCCAGCAGCTTCAGGGGAGTCGGACAGCCCCAGCATTTT.

This rearrangement joins TRBV30 to TRBJ1-3, with no clear D. V lost 4 bases to trimming and J lost 0 bases, with 4 bases between them. The CDR3 contains 12 residues. Germline V gives CDR1 GTSNPN, CDR2 SVGIG (reference sequence). The CDR3 bases are TGTGCCTGGATTTACTCTGGAAACACCATATATTTT. It yields the protein CAWIYSGNTIYF.

This chain links TRBV7-9 with TRBJ2-3; D perhaps matches TRBD2 (6 bases). V lost 4 bases, J lost 6 bases, and 14 bases lay in between. CDR1 and CDR2 from the germline V gene are SEHNR and FQNEAQ (reference sequence). The CDR3 covers 14 residues. CDR3 bases: TGTGCCAGCAGCTCCGGGACTTTTACGGATACGCAGTATTTT. The encoded protein is CASSSGTFTDTQYF.

The gene calls are TRBV11-2 and TRBJ1-4; D unresolved. The CDR3 loop spans 12 amino acids. V was pared by 0 bases and J by 10 bases, with 6 bases between. Per germline, CDR1 SGHAT and CDR2 FQNNGV. The CDR3 loop reads CASSLDGGKLFF. CDR3 nucleotides: TGTGCCAGCAGCTTAGATGGCGGAAAACTGTTTTTT.

The chain combines TRBV5-4 with TRBJ2-5; a possible D gene is TRBD2 (6 bases). This CDR3 is 14 amino acids long. Germline CDR1 SGHNT, CDR2 YYREEE (reference sequence). Trimming pared 4 bases from V and 5 bases from J, leaving 15 bases between. The CDR3 DNA reads as TGTGCCAGCAGCCCGGACCTAGGAGGGGAGACCCAGTACTTC. Translating gives CASSPDLGGETQYF.

The chain employs TRBV10-3 and TRBJ2-1; D perhaps matches TRBD1 (5 bases). Trimming left V 9 bases short and J 7 bases short, with 13 bases between. Looked up from germline, CDR1 is ENHRY and CDR2 is SYGVKD. The CDR3 spans 12 residues. CDR3 sequence: CAIAQGLNEQFF. The CDR3 DNA reads as TGTGCCATTGCTCAGGGCCTGAATGAGCAGTTCTTC.

The chain employs TRBV7-2 and TRBJ1-1; TRBD1 aligns across 7 bases. From germline, CDR1 is SGHTA and CDR2 FQGNSA. This CDR3 is built from 16 residues. With 4 bases clipped from V and 0 bases from J, the junction kept 8 bases outside the gene matches. The CDR3 here is CASSSQGDSLNTEAFF. In nucleotides, the CDR3 is TGTGCCAGCAGCTCTCAGGGGGACAGTTTGAACACTGAAGCTTTCTTT. The whole variable domain, remainder taken from reference TRBV7-2 and TRBJ1-1, is GAGVSQSPSNKVTEKGKDVELRCDPISGHTALYWYRQSLGQGLEFLIYFQGNSAPDKSGLPSDRFSAERTGGSVSTLTIQRTQQEDSAVYLCASSSQGDSLNTEAFFGQGTRLTVV.

This chain uses TRBV6-5 with TRBJ2-5; D is perhaps TRBD2 (5 bases). CDR1 and CDR2 (germline): MNHEY, SVGAGI. The CDR3 totals 15 residues. Trimming took 6 bases from V and 1 from J, leaving 15 bases between them. The CDR3 sequence: CASSPGERIQETQYF. DNA for the CDR3: TGTGCCAGCAGCCCCGGGGAGCGGATCCAAGAGACCCAGTACTTC.

This clone came up once. The rearrangement uses TRBV28 and TRBJ2-1; the match to TRBD2 covers 7 bases. This CDR3 comprises 15 residues. Per germline, CDR1 MDHEN and CDR2 SYDVKM. The V segment lost 4 bases and the J segment 0 bases; nucleotides outside the gene matches: 3. The CDR3 nucleotides read TGTGCCAGCAGTTCAGGCGGGAGCTCCTACAATGAGCAGTTCTTC. It encodes CASSSGGSSYNEQFF.

This chain connects TRBV27 to TRBJ2-7; D perhaps matches TRBD1 (8 bases). The CDR3 has 14 amino acids. Germline CDR1 and CDR2: MNHEY and SMNVEV (reference sequence). Trimming cost V 3 bases and J 6 bases, with 15 bases left between them. CDR3 nucleotides: TGTGCCAGCAGTTTTGCAACAGGGGGGGGCGAGCAGTACTTC. It translates to CASSFATGGGEQYF.

J is TRBJ1-5 and V is TRBV10-3; 7 bases map to TRBD1. There are 14 residues in the CDR3. V shed 6 bases, J shed 0 bases, and the junction held 2 bases outside the gene matches. From germline, CDR1 is ENHRY and CDR2 SYGVKD. The CDR3 DNA follows: TGTGCCATCAGGGGGGACAGTAGCAATCAGCCCCAGCATTTT. This codes for CAIRGDSSNQPQHF.

The V and J genes are TRBV28 and TRBJ1-1; weak D call: TRBD1 (5 bases). Trimming took off 5 bases at V and 3 bases at J, with 13 bases between the two ends. The CDR3 length is 14 residues. The germline V gene has CDR1 MDHEN and CDR2 SYDVKM. CDR3 protein: CASSDSGWDTEAFF. The DNA for the CDR3 is TGTGCCAGCAGTGACTCAGGGTGGGACACTGAAGCTTTCTTT.

The J gene is TRBJ2-2, the V gene TRBV19; weak D call: TRBD1 (6 bases). Trimming stripped 7 bases from V and 6 bases from J, with 15 bases between. The CDR3 is 14 amino acids. Germline assignment: CDR1 LNHDA and CDR2 SQIVND (reference sequence). In DNA form, the CDR3 reads TGTGCCAGTAAAGGCAGGGGAGAGGCCGGGGAGCTGTTTTTT. This encodes CASKGRGEAGELFF. Complete variable domain (other parts from reference TRBV19 and TRBJ2-2): DGGITQSPKYLFRKEGQNVTLSCEQNLNHDAMYWYRQDPGQGLRLIYYSQIVNDFQKGDIAEGYSVSREKKESFPLTVTSAQKNPTAFYLCASKGRGEAGELFFGEGSRLTVL.

The CDR3 here is CASSDQSYGYTF. In DNA form, the CDR3 reads TGTGCCAGCAGCGATCAGTCCTATGGCTACACCTTC. This rearrangement joins TRBV2 to TRBJ1-2; D not resolved. Germline V gene sequence: CDR1 SNHLY, CDR2 FYNNEI. The CDR3 extends over 12 amino acids. V was cut by 6 bases and J by 4 bases, with 9 bases left in between.